This T cell receptor (beta chain) was identified during a study of STAT5B mutations in CD4+ large granular lymphocyte leukemia. General study findings and limits: Patient CD4-sorted repertoires looked more clonal than healthy CD4+ repertoires, even without putative leukemic clones.

Sequenced by immunoSEQ multiplex PCR; TCRdb stores in-frame clones only, minus some. Here the sample spans 25,000 to 35,000 clones, 74% being singletons. On this clone itself: Its target is not known.

The ends lost 3 bases at V and 3 bases at J; junction bases unmatched: 8. CDR3 length: 15 amino acids. Per germline, CDR1 SGHNT and CDR2 YENEEA. Sequenced sample: CD4+ T cells from blood buffy coats. The chain is built from TRBV11-3 and TRBJ2-7, with TRBD1 identical over 7 bases. The source is a human donor in good health. CDR3 sequence (DNA): TGTGCCAGCAGCTTTCGTGGACAGGACCTCTACGAGCAGTACTTC. Protein: CASSFRGQDLYEQYF.